The 21 T cell receptor beta chains given below trace back to one sample, sequenced in a study of cytomegalovirus exposure and HLA in healthy donors. Primers for the PCR totalled 60 Vbeta and 13 Jbeta. The protocol was immunoSEQ multiplex PCR, while the TCRdb copy is restricted to in-frame clones and leaves out a portion. The sample has 89,000 or so clones, 84% seen once. Sequencing was done on a sample of PBMCs. The receptors come from a woman under 30 in good health and CMV-seropositive.

The rearrangement links TRBV6-1 to TRBJ1-4; D might be TRBD1 (6 bases). The CDR3 sequence is 12 residues long. Looked up from germline, CDR1 is MNHNS and CDR2 is SASEGT. Trimming took 11 bases from V and 5 from J, leaving 12 bases between them. CDR3 sequence reads: CAYRELNEKLFF. DNA of the CDR3: TGTGCCTACAGGGAACTAAATGAAAAACTGTTTTTT.

The chain employs TRBV6-1 and TRBJ1-6; 7 bases map to TRBD1. CDR3 length: 16 amino acids. Germline V lookup: CDR1 MNHNS, CDR2 SASEGT. The trim removed 4 bases at V and 4 bases at J, leaving 7 bases unmatched. CDR3 coding DNA: TGTGCCAGCAGTGCAATACCGGGACAGTATAATTCACCCCTCCACTTT. Protein: CASSAIPGQYNSPLHF.

V gene TRBV28 combines with J gene TRBJ2-2, with D perhaps TRBD1 (5 bases). The CDR3 loop spans 15 amino acids. V lost 8 bases, J lost 6 bases, and 19 bases lay in between. The germline CDR1 and CDR2 sequences are MDHEN and SYDVKM. The CDR3 DNA sequence: TGTGCCAGCCAATTAAGTCAAGGGGCCGCCGGGGAGCTGTTTTTT. Translation: CASQLSQGAAGELFF.

This sequence joins TRBV28 and TRBJ2-7; 9 bases are shared with TRBD2. Germline V gene data show CDR1 as MDHEN and CDR2 as SYDVKM. Germline trimming cut 5 bases from V and 4 bases from J; bases unmatched to any gene: 12. This CDR3 is built from 16 residues. As DNA, the CDR3 is TGTGCCAGCAGTGACTCGGCTAGCGGGAAGCCTTACGAGCAGTACTTC. This sequence encodes CASSDSASGKPYEQYF. The full variable domain, with the rest looked up from reference TRBV28 and TRBJ2-7, is DVKVTQSSRYLVKRTGEKVFLECVQDMDHENMFWYRQDPGLGLRLIYFSYDVKMKEKGDIPEGYSVSREKKERFSLILESASTNQTSMYLCASSDSASGKPYEQYFGPGTRLTVT.

The gene calls are TRBV19 and TRBJ1-6, with 7 bases matching TRBD1. V was clipped by 5 bases and J by 0 bases; unmatched bases: 7. Germline lookup yields CDR1 LNHDA and CDR2 SQIVND (reference sequence). The CDR3 length is 17 residues. CDR3 sequence (DNA): TGTGCCAGTAGTTATGGGACAGACACCTCCTATAATTCACCCCTCCACTTT. This translates into CASSYGTDTSYNSPLHF.

The rearrangement links TRBV6-5 to TRBJ1-1, with D tentatively TRBD1 (6 bases). Per germline, CDR1 MNHEY and CDR2 SVGAGI. The CDR3 has 16 residues. V lost 0 bases and J lost 1, with 12 bases in between. CDR3 amino acids: CASSYSPFRGNTEAFF. DNA for the CDR3: TGTGCCAGCAGTTACTCTCCCTTCAGGGGGAACACTGAAGCTTTCTTT.

The V gene is TRBV30, the J gene TRBJ1-4, with D perhaps matching TRBD1 (6 bases). This CDR3 region has 14 residues. The germline V and J ends were trimmed by 2 bases and 13 bases, with 20 bases remaining between them. Germline V gene lookup returns CDR1 GTSNPN and CDR2 SVGIG (reference sequence). The CDR3 loop is CAWSPDRPSGGLFF. CDR3 nucleotides: TGTGCCTGGAGTCCCGACAGGCCATCCGGAGGACTGTTTTTT.

The rearrangement joins TRBV15 to TRBJ2-7, with 9 bases lining up with TRBD1. The CDR3 spans 16 residues. V lost 4 bases, J lost 0 bases, and 7 bases stayed unmatched. Germline CDR1 is LNHNV and CDR2 is YYDKDF (reference sequence). The CDR3 reads CATSTSGTGISYEQYF. The CDR3, as DNA: TGTGCCACCAGCACCTCCGGGACAGGGATCTCCTACGAGCAGTACTTC.

The V and J genes are TRBV29-1 and TRBJ2-7; 8 bases map to TRBD1. V lost 4 bases and J lost 3; bases outside the gene matches: 8. Germline loops: CDR1 SQVTM, CDR2 ANQGSEA. The CDR3 consists of 14 residues. The CDR3 spells CSVGYTTGGYEQYF. The CDR3 DNA reads TGCAGCGTTGGCTACACAACAGGGGGCTACGAGCAGTACTTC.

J is TRBJ2-3 and V is TRBV7-8, with 12 bases lining up with TRBD2. CDR1 is SGHVS, CDR2 FQNEAQ, per germline. J gave up 4 bases and V 1 base, and 12 bases lay outside the gene matches. The CDR3 runs 19 residues. CDR3 in amino acids: CASSLEHASGRAYSDTQYF. In nucleotides, the CDR3 is TGTGCCAGCAGCTTAGAGCACGCTAGCGGGAGGGCCTACTCAGATACGCAGTATTTT.

The CDR3 protein is CASSGFRVAGYQETQYF. The CDR3, as DNA: TGTGCCAGCAGTGGATTCAGGGTGGCCGGTTACCAAGAGACCCAGTACTTC. The chain combines TRBV6-1 with TRBJ2-5, with D maybe TRBD1 (5 bases). The length of the CDR3 is 17 residues. The germline V gene encodes CDR1 MNHNS and CDR2 SASEGT. V lost 4 bases to trimming and J lost 0 bases, with 18 bases between them.

The V gene is TRBV7-8, the J gene TRBJ2-3; no clear D gene. CDR1 and CDR2 (germline): SGHVS, FQNEAQ. This CDR3 spans 14 amino acids. The V gene lost 5 bases and the J gene lost 1 base, with 10 bases spanning the gap. As DNA, the CDR3 is TGTGCCAGCAGCGAGGCTGGCGGCACAGATACGCAGTATTTT. Translating it yields CASSEAGGTDTQYF.

This CDR3 reads CASSADLRGLSEQYF. CDR3 DNA: TGTGCCAGCAGCGCGGACTTGCGGGGGCTCTCCGAGCAGTACTTC. J is TRBJ2-7 and V is TRBV5-4, with a tentative D call TRBD2 (7 bases). Germline assignment: CDR1 SGHNT and CDR2 YYREEE (reference sequence). Trimming left V 4 bases short and J 6 bases short, with 20 bases between. This CDR3 contains 15 residues.

This clone was picked up one time. The genes are TRBV4-1 and TRBJ2-7; TRBD2 aligns across 8 bases. Trimming at V came to 4 bases and at J to 3 bases, leaving 8 bases not matched to a gene. The length of the CDR3 is 15 residues. Per the germline V gene, CDR1 is MGHRA and CDR2 is YSYEKL. The CDR3 loop reads CASSPPVAGRYEQYF. DNA of the CDR3: TGCGCCAGCAGCCCCCCAGTAGCGGGACGCTACGAGCAGTACTTC.

This rearrangement joins TRBV28 to TRBJ1-2; 7 bases map to TRBD1. This CDR3 is 15 amino acids long. V trimming: 3 bases; J trimming: 7 bases; junction bases outside the gene matches: 11. Germline CDR1 is MDHEN and CDR2 is SYDVKM. The CDR3 here is CASSFRGLSGSGYTF. The CDR3 DNA follows: TGTGCCAGCAGTTTTAGGGGGCTGAGCGGGAGTGGCTACACCTTC.

This sequence joins TRBV6-1 and TRBJ1-6; a possible D gene is TRBD1 (5 bases). The CDR3 runs 18 residues. V shed 4 bases and J shed 0 bases, with 16 bases lying between them. CDR1 MNHNS and CDR2 SASEGT come from the germline V gene. The CDR3 bases are TGTGCCAGCAGTGCAACAGGACCTATGAGCTCCTATAATTCACCCCTCCACTTT. Its translation: CASSATGPMSSYNSPLHF.

The genes are TRBV7-9 and TRBJ1-5; D is perhaps TRBD1 (5 bases). V was clipped by 5 bases and J by 3 bases, with 11 bases between them. The CDR3 contains 14 residues. Germline V CDR1 and CDR2: SEHNR, FQNEAQ (reference sequence). Here the CDR3 reads CASSPRGHNQPQHF. Here the CDR3 DNA reads TGTGCCAGCAGCCCAAGAGGACACAATCAGCCCCAGCATTTT.

This clone appeared once. This rearrangement joins TRBV28 to TRBJ2-7; possible D gene TRBD2, 6 bases. V lost 6 bases and J 3 bases, leaving 6 bases between the germline ends. This CDR3 region has 11 residues. Germline CDR1 reads MDHEN; CDR2 reads SYDVKM. In nucleotides, the CDR3 is TGTGCCAGCAGGGGGGGCTACGAGCAGTACTTC. It encodes CASRGGYEQYF. Based on the CDR3 plus reference TRBV28 and TRBJ2-7, the full variable domain is DVKVTQSSRYLVKRTGEKVFLECVQDMDHENMFWYRQDPGLGLRLIYFSYDVKMKEKGDIPEGYSVSREKKERFSLILESASTNQTSMYLCASRGGYEQYFGPGTRLTVT.

This sequence joins TRBV29-1 and TRBJ1-2; no clear D gene. The V gene's germline CDR1 is SQVTM and CDR2 ANQGSEA. Trimming took off 4 bases at V and 4 bases at J, with 19 bases between the two ends. The CDR3 loop spans 15 amino acids. CDR3 loop: CSVVRTRGIGYGYTF. The CDR3 DNA sequence: TGCAGCGTTGTAAGAACCCGCGGCATTGGCTATGGCTACACCTTC.

V is TRBV6-5 and J is TRBJ2-7; D may be TRBD2 (5 bases). Germline values: CDR1 MNHEY, CDR2 SVGAGI. There are 12 residues in the CDR3. Between the trimmed V and J ends, which lost 6 bases and 6 bases, there was a span of 12 bases. The CDR3 region has the DNA TGTGCCAGCAGCCCTCCTAGCCCCGAGCAGTACTTC. Its translation: CASSPPSPEQYF.

The sample holds a few counts of this clone. CDR3 sequence: CASSPQGGNQPQHF. For the CDR3, the DNA is TGTGCCAGCAGTCCACAGGGCGGCAATCAGCCCCAGCATTTT. This rearrangement joins TRBV25-1 to TRBJ1-5; the D gene is possibly TRBD1 (6 bases). The CDR3 extends over 14 amino acids. Germline CDR1 is MGHDK and CDR2 is SYGVNS. Trimming took 5 bases from V and 2 from J, leaving 10 bases between them. The whole variable domain, filled in from reference TRBV25-1 and TRBJ1-5, reads EADIYQTPRYLVIGTGKKITLECSQTMGHDKMYWYQQDPGMELHLIHYSYGVNSTEKGDLSSESTVSRIRTEHFPLTLESARPSHTSQYLCASSPQGGNQPQHFGDGTRLSIL.